The next 19 T cell receptor beta chains were all read from a single sample in a study of cytomegalovirus exposure and HLA in healthy donors. Use of 60 Vbeta and 13 Jbeta primers characterized the PCR. Clones were read by immunoSEQ multiplex PCR, and TCRdb kept only the in-frame ones, dropping some. The sample has 110,000 or so clones; about 80% are singletons. Sequencing used PBMCs. The origin of the receptors is a woman aged 30 to 39 in good health and CMV-seropositive.

V usage is TRBV30 and J usage is TRBJ2-3; D perhaps matches TRBD2 (5 bases). The CDR3 has 16 residues. Per germline, CDR1 GTSNPN and CDR2 SVGIG (reference sequence). Trimming took 4 bases from V and 2 from J, leaving 19 bases between them. In DNA, the CDR3 is TGTGCCTGGAAAGGGAGCCAACCTATACACACAGATACGCAGTATTTT. Its translation is CAWKGSQPIHTDTQYF.

The J gene is TRBJ2-3, the V gene TRBV5-1; 15 bases map to TRBD2. The CDR3 consists of 18 residues. The ends lost 3 bases at V and 2 bases at J; junction bases unmatched: 7. Germline CDR1 SGHRS, CDR2 YFSETQ. The CDR3 coding sequence is TGCGCCAGCAGCTGGGGGGGACTAGCGGGGGGCTCCACAGATACGCAGTATTTT. It codes for CASSWGGLAGGSTDTQYF.

Of note for this clone: This same CDR3 is encoded by further DNA sequences in the sample. The chain links TRBV27 to TRBJ1-2; 7 positions agree with TRBD1. Trimming at V came to 6 bases and at J to 6 bases, leaving 4 bases not matched to a gene. Germline V gene sequence: CDR1 MNHEY, CDR2 SMNVEV (reference sequence). The CDR3 runs to 12 residues. In DNA, the CDR3 is TGTGCCAGCAGGACAGGGTCGGATGGCTACACCTTC. This encodes CASRTGSDGYTF.

The chain employs TRBV11-3 and TRBJ2-1, with TRBD2 as a possible D gene (6 bases). Germline V lookup: CDR1 SGHNT, CDR2 YENEEA. The CDR3 consists of 17 residues. V was clipped by 6 bases and J by 4 bases, with 22 bases between them. The CDR3 DNA reads as TGTGCCAGCAGTTCTCCCTGGACTGGAAGCGGGTACAATGAGCAGTTCTTC. This codes for CASSSPWTGSGYNEQFF.

The genes are TRBV27 and TRBJ1-2, with D possibly being TRBD1 (6 bases). V gave up 7 bases and J gave up 2 bases, with 11 bases separating them. Per germline, CDR1 MNHEY and CDR2 SMNVEV (reference sequence). The CDR3 loop spans 13 amino acids. The CDR3 DNA reads TGTGCCAGCACGGGAACAGGGAACTATGGCTACACCTTC. As protein: CASTGTGNYGYTF.

The rearrangement joins TRBV6-5 to TRBJ1-2, with 10 bases aligning to TRBD1. This CDR3 spans 15 amino acids. Trimming at V came to 4 bases and at J to 6 bases, leaving 8 bases not matched to a gene. Germline V gives CDR1 MNHEY, CDR2 SVGAGI. CDR3 nucleotide sequence: TGTGCCAGCAGTTCCTCCACCGGGACAGGGGATGGCTACACCTTC. It is translated as CASSSSTGTGDGYTF.

This clone was detected a few times. The chain has TRBV29-1 and TRBJ1-1; unclear D gene. Germline CDR1 and CDR2: SQVTM and ANQGSEA. This CDR3 has 11 amino acids. V gave up 4 bases and J gave up 4 bases, with 7 bases separating them. The CDR3 sequence is CSVGRLTEAFF. The DNA for the CDR3 is TGCAGCGTTGGAAGACTCACTGAAGCTTTCTTT.

The chain recombines TRBV5-4 with TRBJ2-1; 9 bases are shared with TRBD2. J gave up 8 bases and V 2 bases, and 5 bases lay outside the gene matches. The CDR3 spans 14 residues. Germline CDR1 and CDR2: SGHNT and YYREEE (reference sequence). DNA of the CDR3: TGTGCCAGCAGCTTTGCGGGGGGGCGGGATGAGCAGTTCTTC. It specifies CASSFAGGRDEQFF. Full variable domain (outside the CDR3, taken from reference TRBV5-4 and TRBJ2-1): ETGVTQSPTHLIKTRGQQVTLRCSSQSGHNTVSWYQQALGQGPQFIFQYYREEENGRGNFPPRFSGLQFPNYSSELNVNALELDDSALYLCASSFAGGRDEQFFGPGTRLTVL.

This rearrangement joins TRBV6-5 to TRBJ2-1; 9 bases are a match to TRBD1. The germline CDR1 and CDR2 sequences are MNHEY and SVGAGI. The CDR3 extends over 15 amino acids. V trimming: 2 bases; J trimming: 7 bases; junction bases outside the gene matches: 6. DNA of the CDR3: TGTGCCAGCAGTTACCCGGGACAGGGTAGGAATGAGCAGTTCTTC. Translation gives CASSYPGQGRNEQFF.

The chain uses TRBV6-5 and TRBJ1-5; TRBD1 agrees at 7 bases. The CDR3 extends over 15 amino acids. Germline V gene sequence: CDR1 MNHEY, CDR2 SVGAGI. The V segment lost 5 bases and the J segment 2 bases; nucleotides outside the gene matches: 6. CDR3 protein: CASSATGPGNQPQHF. In DNA form, the CDR3 reads TGTGCCAGCAGTGCGACAGGGCCGGGCAATCAGCCCCAGCATTTT.

This chain links TRBV11-1 with TRBJ2-3; 8 bases line up with TRBD2. CDR3 size: 16 residues. V lost 1 base, J lost 2 bases, and 5 bases stayed unmatched. CDR1 and CDR2 (germline): SGHAT, FQDESV (reference sequence). DNA of the CDR3: TGTGCCAGCAGCTTAGGAACGGGACTAGTCACAGATACGCAGTATTTT. Translated, it gives CASSLGTGLVTDTQYF.

This rearrangement joins TRBV18 to TRBJ2-3; a possible D gene is TRBD1 (5 bases). V lost 2 bases, J lost 0 bases, and 12 bases lay in between. The CDR3 sequence is 16 residues long. Per germline, CDR1 KGHSH and CDR2 LQKENI. Written as DNA, the CDR3 is TGTGCCAGCTCACCAGACAGAAAATTAAGCACAGATACGCAGTATTTT. As protein: CASSPDRKLSTDTQYF.

This chain connects TRBV11-3 to TRBJ2-7; D uncertain. V was shortened by 0 bases and J by 2 bases, with 11 bases between the two germline ends. The CDR3 covers 15 residues. Germline CDR1 is SGHNT and CDR2 is YENEEA. In DNA, the CDR3 is TGTGCCAGCAGCTTAGATTTGTCAGGTCCCTACGAGCAGTACTTC. Protein product: CASSLDLSGPYEQYF.

This clone was detected once. The chain joins TRBV29-1 to TRBJ1-5, with a weak D call TRBD1 (5 bases). V lost 4 bases and J 0 bases, leaving 10 bases between the germline ends. The germline CDR1 and CDR2 sequences are SQVTM and ANQGSEA. This CDR3 spans 14 amino acids. The CDR3 protein is CSVVAGHSNQPQHF. CDR3 nucleotides: TGCAGCGTTGTGGCAGGGCATAGCAATCAGCCCCAGCATTTT.

V is TRBV7-2 and J is TRBJ2-5; TRBD1 matches 7 bases. The length of the CDR3 is 16 residues. Germline-derived CDR1 and CDR2 are SGHTA and FQGNSA. The J segment lost 2 bases and the V segment lost 5 bases, leaving 11 bases of the junction unmatched. The chain's CDR3 is CASSLYGTEGQETQYF. Written as DNA, the CDR3 is TGTGCCAGCAGCCTCTACGGGACAGAGGGGCAAGAGACCCAGTACTTC.

The chain carries TRBV5-1 and TRBJ1-5; 9 nucleotides match TRBD1. The CDR3 is made up of 14 amino acids. The J segment lost 4 bases and the V segment lost 4 bases, leaving 3 bases of the junction unmatched. Germline CDR1 SGHRS, CDR2 YFSETQ. Here the CDR3 DNA reads TGCGCCAGCAGCCCGGGACAGGGTAATCAGCCCCAGCATTTT. Its protein product is CASSPGQGNQPQHF. The whole variable domain, filled in from reference TRBV5-1 and TRBJ1-5, reads KAGVTQTPRYLIKTRGQQVTLSCSPISGHRSVSWYQQTPGQGLQFLFEYFSETQRNKGNFPGRFSGRQFSNSRSEMNVSTLELGDSALYLCASSPGQGNQPQHFGDGTRLSIL.

J is TRBJ2-1 and V is TRBV10-3, with TRBD2 matching 9 bases. V trimming: 2 bases; J trimming: 4 bases; junction bases outside the gene matches: 3. The CDR3 extends over 15 amino acids. The germline CDR1 and CDR2 sequences are ENHRY and SYGVKD. CDR3 nucleotide sequence: TGTGCCATCAGTGAGGGCGGGGGGGCTTACAATGAGCAGTTCTTC. This sequence encodes CAISEGGGAYNEQFF.

The genes are TRBV7-2 and TRBJ2-1; TRBD1 is a possible D gene (6 bases). Germline values: CDR1 SGHTA, CDR2 FQGNSA. CDR3 length equals 15 residues. V was shortened by 4 bases and J by 4 bases, with 14 bases between the two germline ends. The CDR3 DNA sequence: TGTGCCAGCAGCTCCACCGGGACATCTTACAATGAGCAGTTCTTC. Amino acids: CASSSTGTSYNEQFF.

The chain has TRBV29-1 and TRBJ2-1; 11 nucleotides agree with TRBD1. Germline V CDR1 and CDR2: SQVTM, ANQGSEA. Trimming removed 8 bases from V and 8 bases from J; junction bases left unmatched: 2. The CDR3 has 11 amino acids. CDR3 nucleotides: TGCAGCCTGGGACAGGGGGATGAGCAGTTCTTC. It is translated as CSLGQGDEQFF.